This T cell receptor (beta chain) derives from a study of PD-1 blockade in classical Hodgkin lymphoma. The time point is: newly diagnosed, previously untreated cHL patient sample. The method was immunoSEQ multiplex PCR; TCRdb's version includes in-frame clones alone and lacks a portion of them. The sample comprises some 31,000 clones, 85% to 95% of which are singletons, and roughly 2.1% rests with the top ten. V lost 1 base and J 6 bases, leaving 10 bases between the germline ends. CDR3 length: 15 residues. Per germline, CDR1 MNHEY and CDR2 SVGAGI. This clonotype originated in a human donor with classical Hodgkin lymphoma. Input material: peripheral blood mononuclear cells (PBMCs). V and J are TRBV6-5 and TRBJ1-6; D is ambiguous. CDR3 in DNA: TGTGCCAGCAGTTACTTAACCTTTGGTAATTCACCCCTCCACTTT. The encoded protein is CASSYLTFGNSPLHF.